A selection of T cell receptor beta chains follows, all from one sample in a study of T cells in Graves' hyperthyroidism and ophthalmopathy. Each CDR3 protein is one row after TCRdb ran MiXCR on the multiplex PCR reads. Of hundreds of thousands of distinct CDR3 sequences in the sample, roughly a sixth were seen once. Source material: blood. The receptors here all came from a woman aged 18-35 years with Graves' ophthalmopathy. Each CDR3 is given with its conserved first and last residue. A D gene is named only where the DNA matches it firmly. Clone size is stated in some rows and not others, as once, few, many or a class when expanded.

TRBJ1-1,-,TRBV18,many,TGTGCCAGCTCGCCTCCTGGTTACAGAGACACTGAAGCTTTCTTT,CASSPPGYRDTEAFF
TRBJ2-2,-,TRBV5-4,-,TGTGCCAGCAGCTCGGTCCAGGGGGGTACCGGGGAGCTGTTTTTT,CASSSVQGGTGELFF
TRBJ1-2,-,TRBV28,-,TGTGCCAGCAGACTTACAGGGAACTTGTATGGCTACACCTTC,CASRLTGNLYGYTF
TRBJ1-3,-,TRBV12-3/TRBV12-4,many,TGTGCCAGCAGTTTGGGGCCAGGGCGCTCTGGAAACACCATATATTTT,CASSLGPGRSGNTIYF
TRBJ2-1,-,TRBV10-3,-,TGTGCCATCAGTGAGGACGATGAGCAGTTCTTC,CAISEDDEQFF
TRBJ1-3,-,TRBV2,many,TGTGCCAGCAGCGAACATTTCTCTGGAAACACCATATATTTT,CASSEHFSGNTIYF
TRBJ1-2,TRBD1,TRBV3-1,many,TGTGCCAGCAGCCCTTCAGGGACAGGGCCCTATGGCTACACCTTC,CASSPSGTGPYGYTF
TRBJ1-5,-,TRBV20-1,-,TGCAGTGCTAGAGGGCCAGGGGTCTATAGCAATCAGCCCCAGCATTTT,CSARGPGVYSNQPQHF
TRBJ2-1,TRBD2,TRBV7-9,-,TGTGCCAGCAGCTTACCGGGACTAGCGGGGTCTGAGCAGTTCTTC,CASSLPGLAGSEQFF
TRBJ2-7,TRBD2,TRBV28,few,TGTGCCAGTTCCAAGACTAGCGGGAGCTCCTACGAGCAGTACTTC,CASSKTSGSSYEQYF
TRBJ2-7,-,TRBV19,few,TGTGCCAGTAGTATAGGACAGGCCTACGAGCAGTACTTC,CASSIGQAYEQYF
TRBJ2-2,TRBD2,TRBV9,-,TGTGTCAGCAGCGTAGCGGGGGGGTACACCGGGGAGCTGTTTTTT,CVSSVAGGYTGELFF
TRBJ1-1,TRBD1,TRBV5-1,-,TGCGCCAGCAGCTTGGGGACAGGGAAGGCAGACACTGAAGCTTTCTTT,CASSLGTGKADTEAFF
TRBJ1-1,TRBD1,TRBV5-8,many,TGTGCCAGCAGCTTGTTGGGGACAGGCGAAGCTTTCTTT,CASSLLGTGEAFF
TRBJ1-5,-,TRBV20-1,many,TGCAGTGCTCCTCAGAGTTTCAATCAGCCCCAGCATTTT,CSAPQSFNQPQHF
TRBJ1-6,-,TRBV9,many,TGTGCCAGCAGCGTAGGCGGGACAACACTTTCACCCCTCCACTTT,CASSVGGTTLSPLHF
TRBJ1-1,-,TRBV6-1,-,TGTGCCAGCAGCCCTACCCGACGTGGGAGGACTGAAGCTTTCTTT,CASSPTRRGRTEAFF
TRBJ1-1,-,TRBV12-3/TRBV12-4,many,TGTGCCAGCAGTTTAGTCTACGGCACTGAAGCTTTCTTT,CASSLVYGTEAFF
TRBJ2-1,TRBD2,TRBV30,many,TGTGCCTGGGACAAAAAGGGACTAGCGGGAGCGAATGAGCAGTTCTTC,CAWDKKGLAGANEQFF
TRBJ1-1,-,TRBV20-1,few,TGCAGTGCTAGAGGACCGGGGACGGACACTGAAGCTTTCTTT,CSARGPGTDTEAFF
TRBJ2-1,TRBD2,TRBV14,few,TGTGCCAGCAGCTCTAAAGCGGGGGGCTCTTACAATGAGCAGTTCTTC,CASSSKAGGSYNEQFF
TRBJ1-5,-,TRBV28,many,TGTGCCAGCAGTCCCGACAGGAACAATCAGCCCCAGCATTTT,CASSPDRNNQPQHF
TRBJ1-5,TRBD1,TRBV27,once,TGTGCCAGCAGGGGACAGGGGGCCCTTAGCAATCAGCCCCAGCATTTT,CASRGQGALSNQPQHF
TRBJ2-7,TRBD1,TRBV28,-,TGTGCCAGCAGTAATGAAGGGACAGGGTCCTACGAGCAGTACTTC,CASSNEGTGSYEQYF
TRBJ2-3,TRBD1,TRBV25-1,-,TGTGCCAGCACCATAGGAACAGGGGGCGGTACAGATACGCAGTATTTT,CASTIGTGGGTDTQYF
TRBJ2-4,-,TRBV19,-,TGTGCCAGTAGTATAAGGGGGGAAGGAAACATTCAGTACTTC,CASSIRGEGNIQYF
TRBJ2-7,TRBD2,TRBV30,many,TGTGCCTGGAGTAGCGGGATAAACGAGCAGTACTTC,CAWSSGINEQYF
TRBJ2-1,-,TRBV6-1,-,TGTGCCAGCAGCGAGTTGGGGGCGAGCTACAATGAGCAGTTCTTC,CASSELGASYNEQFF
TRBJ2-5,TRBD2,TRBV29-1,few,TGCAGCGTTGAAGATGCAGCGGGAGAGGGGACCCAGTACTTC,CSVEDAAGEGTQYF
TRBJ2-7,-,TRBV7-2,-,TGTGCCAGCAGCTTCGATTCCCCGACCTTCGGCAAGCAGTACTTC,CASSFDSPTFGKQYF
TRBJ1-3,-,TRBV6-1,few,TGTGCCAGCAGTGGGTCGGCCTCTGGAAACACCATATATTTT,CASSGSASGNTIYF
TRBJ2-1,TRBD2,TRBV20-1,many,TGCAGTGCTAGAGATAGAGCGGGATTGGTAGATGAGCAGTTCTTC,CSARDRAGLVDEQFF
TRBJ2-4,-,TRBV5-8,few,TGTGCCAGCAGCTTGGCGGGGACCACCATTCAGTACTTC,CASSLAGTTIQYF
TRBJ1-4,-,TRBV6-1,few,TGTGCCAGCAGTTCGTTATGGGACGAGAATGAAAAACTGTTTTTT,CASSSLWDENEKLFF
TRBJ2-1,TRBD2,TRBV20-1,-,TGCAGTGCTAGAGCCCCGGCTAGCGGGGATTACAATGAGCGGTTCTTC,CSARAPASGDYNERFF
TRBJ2-7,TRBD1,TRBV20-1,few,TGCAGTGCTGGATCGACAGGGTACGAGCAGTACTTC,CSAGSTGYEQYF
TRBJ2-3,-,TRBV29-1,many,TGCAGCGTTGATGGGGAGGACACAGATACGCAGTATTTT,CSVDGEDTDTQYF
TRBJ2-7,-,TRBV12-3/TRBV12-4,-,TGTGCCAGCAGTACGGGAATAAACTCCTACAATGAGCAGTACTTC,CASSTGINSYNEQYF
TRBJ1-5,-,TRBV30,-,TGTGCCTGGAATCACCGAAATCAGCCCCAGCATTTT,CAWNHRNQPQHF
TRBJ2-7,TRBD2,TRBV6-2/TRBV6-3,-,TGTGCCAGCAGTAATAAGCGGGGGGCCTACGAGCAGTACTTC,CASSNKRGAYEQYF
TRBJ2-5,-,TRBV10-3,-,TGTGCCACCTCGCGGGACCCCCGGGGGACCCAGTACTTC,CATSRDPRGTQYF
TRBJ2-3,TRBD2,TRBV5-1,-,TGCGCCAGCAGCTTCATTGGACTAGCCAAAAACACAGATACGCAGTATTTT,CASSFIGLAKNTDTQYF
TRBJ1-4,-,TRBV4-2,many,TGTGCCAGCAGCCGGGACTCGGGGGAAAAACTGTTTTTT,CASSRDSGEKLFF
TRBJ1-1,-,TRBV7-2,many,TGTGCCAGCAGCTTAGAAGTACCCATGAACACTGAAGCTTTCTTT,CASSLEVPMNTEAFF
TRBJ2-7,-,TRBV7-9,few,TGTGCCAGCAGCTTAGCTGAAGGGATCTCCTACGAGCAGTACTTC,CASSLAEGISYEQYF
TRBJ2-4,-,TRBV11-2,few,TGTGCCAGCAATCAGGACAGGCGGGGAAACATTCAGTACTTC,CASNQDRRGNIQYF
TRBJ2-5,TRBD2,TRBV6-2/TRBV6-3,few,TGTGCCAGCAGTTACAATCGTGCGGGAGGGCCTCGAGAGACCCAGTACTTC,CASSYNRAGGPRETQYF
TRBJ2-7,-,TRBV5-5,-,TGTGCCAGCAGTCCCCCGGAGGCCGGCGAGCAGTACTTC,CASSPPEAGEQYF
TRBJ2-2,TRBD2,TRBV27,once,TGTGCCAGCAGTTTATATCGGACTAGCGGGAGGAGCGGGGAGCTGTTTTTT,CASSLYRTSGRSGELFF
TRBJ1-3,-,TRBV28,-,TGTGCCAGCTTTAGTCGGGGGGGACGAGACACCATATATTTT,CASFSRGGRDTIYF
TRBJ2-1,TRBD2,TRBV20-1,many,TGCAGTGCTAGAGAATCTCTAGCGGGCAATGAGCAGTTCTTC,CSARESLAGNEQFF
TRBJ2-5,-,TRBV12-5,many,TGTGCTAGTGGTTTGGGTGACAGCCAAGAGACCCAGTACTTC,CASGLGDSQETQYF
TRBJ2-5,TRBD1,TRBV13,-,TGTGCCAGCAGCGCCGGACAGGGGCGCGGGGAGGCCCAGTACTTC,CASSAGQGRGEAQYF
TRBJ2-1,TRBD2,TRBV30,once,TGTGCCTGGAGTGCCGGGAGTAGCGGGGGGGCCTTTTCGTCTGAGCAGTTCTTC,CAWSAGSSGGAFSSEQFF
TRBJ2-4,-,TRBV25-1,-,TGTGGACAGGTTAGAGCCAAAAACATTCAGTACTTC,CGQVRAKNIQYF
TRBJ2-3,-,TRBV7-9,-,TGTGCCAGCAGCACACAGGGGCCCCTTGAACGGACTAGCACACATACGCAGTATTTT,CASSTQGPLERTSTHTQYF
TRBJ1-5,TRBD1,TRBV27,many,TGTGCCAGCAGTTTAGAGGGACAGAGCAATCAGCCCCAGCATTTT,CASSLEGQSNQPQHF
TRBJ2-3,-,TRBV13,-,TGCGCCAGCAGCCAAGTTACTAGCAGAGATACGCAGTATTTT,CASSQVTSRDTQYF
TRBJ2-4,-,TRBV20-1,many,TGCAGTGCTAGTAACATAGGCATTCAGTACTTC,CSASNIGIQYF
TRBJ2-3,TRBD1,TRBV10-3,few,TGTGCCATCAGTTTGGACAGGGAAGACACAGATACGCAGTATTTT,CAISLDREDTDTQYF